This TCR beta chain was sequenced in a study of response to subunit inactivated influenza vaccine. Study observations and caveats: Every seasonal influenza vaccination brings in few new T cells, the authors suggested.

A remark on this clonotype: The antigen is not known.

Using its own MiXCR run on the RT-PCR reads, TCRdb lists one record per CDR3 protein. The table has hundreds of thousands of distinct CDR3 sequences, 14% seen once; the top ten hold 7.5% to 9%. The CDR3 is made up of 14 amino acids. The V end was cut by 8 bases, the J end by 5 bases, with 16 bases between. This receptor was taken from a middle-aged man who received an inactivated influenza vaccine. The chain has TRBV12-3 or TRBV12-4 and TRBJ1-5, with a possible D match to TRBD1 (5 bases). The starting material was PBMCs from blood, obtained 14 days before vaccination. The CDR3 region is CASGPGTDDQPQHF. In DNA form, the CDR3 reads TGTGCCAGCGGCCCTGGGACCGATGATCAGCCCCAGCATTTT.